This T cell receptor beta chain was sequenced for a study of T cell repertoires in cytomegalovirus infection. On the study more broadly: Matching HLA type and CMV infection were both indicated by public TCR beta signatures.

The CDR3 has 13 residues. Germline values: CDR1 SEHNR, CDR2 FQNEAQ (reference sequence). V was pared by 4 bases and J by 4 bases, with 4 bases of the junction left unmatched. TCRdb fed the reads into MiXCR, producing one record per CDR3 protein. The table has around 360,000 distinct CDR3 sequences, about 35% seen once. In its sample, this clonotype was seen once. Its target is unknown. Material: cultured PBMCs, obtained from culture after CMV antigen stimulation. The V and J genes are TRBV7-9 and TRBJ2-7; 7 bases are shared with TRBD2. This receptor was taken from a human donor in good health (CMV status not recorded). Some clones in this sample may be carry-over from other donors' samples. Here the CDR3 DNA reads TGTGCCAGCAGCTGGACGGGGGGTTACGAGCAGTACTTC. It translates to CASSWTGGYEQYF.